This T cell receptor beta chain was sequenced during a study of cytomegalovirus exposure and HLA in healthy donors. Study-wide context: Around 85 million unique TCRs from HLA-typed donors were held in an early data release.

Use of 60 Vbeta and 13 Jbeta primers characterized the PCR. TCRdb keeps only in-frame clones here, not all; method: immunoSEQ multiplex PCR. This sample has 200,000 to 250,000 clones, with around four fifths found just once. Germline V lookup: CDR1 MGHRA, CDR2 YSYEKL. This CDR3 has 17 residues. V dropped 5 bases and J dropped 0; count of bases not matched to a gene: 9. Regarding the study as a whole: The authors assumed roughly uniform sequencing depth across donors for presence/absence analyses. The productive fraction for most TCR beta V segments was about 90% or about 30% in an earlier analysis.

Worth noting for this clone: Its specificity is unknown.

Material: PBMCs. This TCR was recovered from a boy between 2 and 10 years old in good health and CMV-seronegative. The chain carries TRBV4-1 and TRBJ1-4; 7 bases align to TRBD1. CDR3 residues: CASSEGTADATNEKLFF. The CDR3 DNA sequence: TGCGCCAGCAGCGAAGGGACAGCCGATGCAACTAATGAAAAACTGTTTTTT.